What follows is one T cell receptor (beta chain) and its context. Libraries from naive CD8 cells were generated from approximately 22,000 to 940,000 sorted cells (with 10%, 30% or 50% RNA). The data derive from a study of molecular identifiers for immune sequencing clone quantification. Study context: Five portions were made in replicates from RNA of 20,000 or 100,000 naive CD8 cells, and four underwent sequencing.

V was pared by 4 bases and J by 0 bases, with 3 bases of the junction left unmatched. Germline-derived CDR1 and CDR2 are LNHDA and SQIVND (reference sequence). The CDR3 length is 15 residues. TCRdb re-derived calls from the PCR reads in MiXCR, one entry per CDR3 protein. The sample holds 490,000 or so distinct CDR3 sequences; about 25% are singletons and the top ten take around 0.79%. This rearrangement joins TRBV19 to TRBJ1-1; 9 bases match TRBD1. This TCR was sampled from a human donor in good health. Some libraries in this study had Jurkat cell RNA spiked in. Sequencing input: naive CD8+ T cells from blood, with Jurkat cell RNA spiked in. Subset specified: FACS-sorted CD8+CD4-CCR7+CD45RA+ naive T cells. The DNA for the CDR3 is TGTGCCAGTAGTAAAACAGGGGGCCTGAACACTGAAGCTTTCTTT. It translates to CASSKTGGLNTEAFF.